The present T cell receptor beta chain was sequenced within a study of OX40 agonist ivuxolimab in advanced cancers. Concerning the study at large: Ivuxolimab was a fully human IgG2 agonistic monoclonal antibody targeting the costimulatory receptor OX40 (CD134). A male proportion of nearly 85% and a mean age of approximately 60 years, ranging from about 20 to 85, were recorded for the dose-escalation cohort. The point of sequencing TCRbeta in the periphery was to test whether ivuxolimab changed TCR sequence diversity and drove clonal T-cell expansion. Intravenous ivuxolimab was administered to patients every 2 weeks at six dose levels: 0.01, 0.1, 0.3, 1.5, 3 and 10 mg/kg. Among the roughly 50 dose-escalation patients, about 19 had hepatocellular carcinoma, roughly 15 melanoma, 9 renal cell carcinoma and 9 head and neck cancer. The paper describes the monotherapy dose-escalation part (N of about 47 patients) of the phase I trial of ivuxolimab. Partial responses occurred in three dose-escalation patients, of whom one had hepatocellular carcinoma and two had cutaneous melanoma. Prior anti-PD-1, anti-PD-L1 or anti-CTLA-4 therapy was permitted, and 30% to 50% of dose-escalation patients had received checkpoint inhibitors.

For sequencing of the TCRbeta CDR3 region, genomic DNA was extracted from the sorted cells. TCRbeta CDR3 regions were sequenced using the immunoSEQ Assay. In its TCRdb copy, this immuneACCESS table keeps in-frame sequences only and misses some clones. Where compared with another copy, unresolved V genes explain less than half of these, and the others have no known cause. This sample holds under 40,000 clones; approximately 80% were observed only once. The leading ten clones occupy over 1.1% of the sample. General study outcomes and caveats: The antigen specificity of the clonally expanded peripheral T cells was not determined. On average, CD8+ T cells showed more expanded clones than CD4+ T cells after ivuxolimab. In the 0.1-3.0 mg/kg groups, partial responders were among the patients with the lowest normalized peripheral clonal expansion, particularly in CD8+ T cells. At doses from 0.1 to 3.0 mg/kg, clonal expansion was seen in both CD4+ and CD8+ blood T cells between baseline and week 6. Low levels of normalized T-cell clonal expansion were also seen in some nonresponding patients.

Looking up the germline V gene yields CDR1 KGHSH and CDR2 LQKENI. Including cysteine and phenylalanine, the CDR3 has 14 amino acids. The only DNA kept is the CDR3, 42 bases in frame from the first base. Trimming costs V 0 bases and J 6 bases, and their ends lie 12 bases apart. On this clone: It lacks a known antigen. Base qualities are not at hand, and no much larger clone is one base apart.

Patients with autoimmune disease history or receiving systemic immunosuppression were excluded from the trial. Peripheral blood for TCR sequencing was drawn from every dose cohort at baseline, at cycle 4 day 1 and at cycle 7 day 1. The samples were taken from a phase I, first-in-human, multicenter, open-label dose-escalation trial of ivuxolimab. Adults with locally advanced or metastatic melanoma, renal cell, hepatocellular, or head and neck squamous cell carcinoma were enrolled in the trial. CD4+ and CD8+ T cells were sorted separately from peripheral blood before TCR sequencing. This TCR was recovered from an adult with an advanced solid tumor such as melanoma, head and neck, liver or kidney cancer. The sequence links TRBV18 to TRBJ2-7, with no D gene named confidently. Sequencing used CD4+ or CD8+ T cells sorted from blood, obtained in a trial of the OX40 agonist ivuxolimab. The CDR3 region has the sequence CASSPPVPTLEQYF. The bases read TGTGCCAGCTCACCACCGGTCCCCACGCTCGAGCAGTACTTC.